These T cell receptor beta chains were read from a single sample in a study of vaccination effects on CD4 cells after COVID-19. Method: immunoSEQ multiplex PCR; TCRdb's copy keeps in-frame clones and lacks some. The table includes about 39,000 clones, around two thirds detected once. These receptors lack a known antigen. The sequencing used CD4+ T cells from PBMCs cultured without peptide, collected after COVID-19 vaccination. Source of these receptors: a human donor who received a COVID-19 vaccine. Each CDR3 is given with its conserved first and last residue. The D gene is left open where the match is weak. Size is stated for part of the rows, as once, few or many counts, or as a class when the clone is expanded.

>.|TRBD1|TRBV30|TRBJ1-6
CAWSVWEGQGSSPLHF
TGTGCCTGGAGTGTATGGGAGGGACAGGGGAGTTCACCCCTCCACTTT
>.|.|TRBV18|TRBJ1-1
CASSPGQGKNTEAFF
TGTGCCAGCTCACCGGGTCAGGGAAAGAACACTGAAGCTTTCTTT
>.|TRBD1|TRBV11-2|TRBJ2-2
CASSLSGQGAGELFF
TGTGCCAGCAGCTTATCTGGACAGGGCGCCGGGGAGCTGTTTTTT
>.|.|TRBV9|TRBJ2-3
CASTPWGADTQYF
TGTGCCAGCACCCCCTGGGGGGCAGATACGCAGTATTTT
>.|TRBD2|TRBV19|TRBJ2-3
CASSIGGAADTQYF
TGTGCCAGTAGTATCGGGGGGGCTGCAGATACGCAGTATTTT
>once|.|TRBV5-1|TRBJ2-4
CASSLNGGGDIQYF
TGCGCCAGCAGCCTGAACGGCGGCGGGGACATTCAGTACTTC
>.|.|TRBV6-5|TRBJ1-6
CASWAPGSPLHF
TGTGCCAGCTGGGCTCCGGGGTCACCCCTCCACTTT
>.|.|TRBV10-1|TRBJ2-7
CASSGDSYEQYF
TGCGCCAGCAGCGGGGATTCCTACGAGCAGTACTTC
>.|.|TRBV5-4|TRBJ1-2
CASSLGVYGYTF
TGTGCCAGCAGCCTCGGGGTTTATGGCTACACCTTC
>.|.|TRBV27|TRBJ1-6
CASSSPVGWLHF
TGTGCCAGCAGTAGCCCCGTAGGGTGGCTCCACTTT
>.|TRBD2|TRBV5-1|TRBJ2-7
CASSLEAGGSYEQYF
TGCGCCAGCAGCCTTGAAGCGGGGGGGTCCTACGAGCAGTACTTC
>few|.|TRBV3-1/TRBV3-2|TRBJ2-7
CASSQAGRPDYEQYF
TGTGCCAGCAGCCAAGCGGGACGGCCGGACTACGAGCAGTACTTC
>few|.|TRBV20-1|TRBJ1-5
CSASTSPNQPQHF
TGCAGTGCAAGTACTTCCCCCAATCAGCCCCAGCATTTT
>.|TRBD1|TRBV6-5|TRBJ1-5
CASSYEEGAQPQHF
TGTGCCAGCAGTTACGAGGAGGGGGCTCAGCCCCAGCATTTT
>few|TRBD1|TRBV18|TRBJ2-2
CASSTKTGEKPGELFF
TGTGCCAGCTCAACAAAGACAGGGGAGAAGCCCGGGGAGCTGTTTTTT
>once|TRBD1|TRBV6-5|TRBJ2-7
CASRARTGSYEQYF
TGTGCCAGCAGAGCTCGGACAGGGAGCTACGAGCAGTACTTC
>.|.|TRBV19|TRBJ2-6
CASSASRAGANVLTF
TGTGCCAGTAGTGCCAGCCGCGCTGGGGCCAACGTCCTGACTTTC
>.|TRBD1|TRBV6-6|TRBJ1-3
CASWTGAGNTIYF
TGTGCCAGTTGGACAGGGGCTGGAAACACCATATATTTT